A single sample gave rise to the 16 T cell receptor beta chains below, sequenced in a study of cytomegalovirus exposure and HLA in healthy donors. Data came from immunoSEQ multiplex PCR; TCRdb stores just in-frame clones and leaves some out. The sample lists over 100,000 clones; roughly 86% were seen once. Sequencing input: PBMCs. The origin of the receptors is a woman between 18 and 30 years old in good health and CMV-seronegative.

V is TRBV27 and J is TRBJ2-5; 7 positions agree with TRBD2. Trimming at V came to 6 bases and at J to 5 bases, leaving 9 bases not matched to a gene. Germline V gives CDR1 MNHEY, CDR2 SMNVEV (reference sequence). CDR3 length: 14 amino acids. CDR3 loop: CASSYRLATETQYF. In nucleotides, the CDR3 is TGTGCCAGCAGCTACCGACTAGCTACGGAGACCCAGTACTTC.

The gene calls are TRBV23-1 and TRBJ2-7, with D possibly TRBD2 on 6 matching bases. TRBV23-1 is flagged as an ORF with uncertain function. Trimming left V 6 bases short and J 3 bases short, with 27 bases between. The CDR3 is 18 amino acids. The CDR3 nucleotides are TGCGCCAGCAGCCTTAGGGGCGGAGGGGAACCGACCTACTACGAGCAGTACTTC. Residues: CASSLRGGGEPTYYEQYF.

The chain couples TRBV9 to TRBJ2-5, with D possibly being TRBD1 (5 bases). Germline V gene lookup returns CDR1 SGDLS and CDR2 YYNGEE. CDR3 length equals 14 residues. The ends were cut back, 0 bases at V and 7 bases at J, with 13 bases in the middle. The CDR3 DNA is TGTGCCAGCAGCGTAGGGCAGGGCAGCGTGACCCAGTACTTC. Its protein product is CASSVGQGSVTQYF.

V and J are TRBV29-1 and TRBJ2-5; 13 positions match TRBD2. The V gene end was trimmed by 7 bases and the J gene end by 5 bases; junction bases not matched to a gene: 7. The germline V gene has CDR1 SQVTM and CDR2 ANQGSEA. This CDR3 region has 14 residues. CDR3 nucleotides: TGCAGCGCTGGACTAGCGGGAGTCGGGGAGACCCAGTACTTC. It specifies CSAGLAGVGETQYF.

The V gene is TRBV5-4, the J gene TRBJ2-5, with D possibly TRBD1 on 6 matching bases. This CDR3 comprises 18 residues. Deletions cut 0 bases from V and 2 bases from J, with 20 bases between. Germline V gene data show CDR1 as SGHNT and CDR2 as YYREEE (reference sequence). The CDR3 nucleotides read TGTGCCAGCAGCTTGGCCCTTGATAGGACAGCCATACAAGAGACCCAGTACTTC. Translated, it gives CASSLALDRTAIQETQYF.

This clone is a singleton in its sample. The chain links TRBV4-1 to TRBJ2-5, with TRBD1 matching over 7 bases. Losses at the gene ends were 4 bases for V and 1 base for J; bases not matched to a gene: 15. The germline V gene has CDR1 MGHRA and CDR2 YSYEKL. There are 18 residues in the CDR3. CDR3 amino acids: CASSPKTGWGQPQETQYF. CDR3 coding DNA: TGCGCCAGCAGCCCCAAGACCGGATGGGGACAGCCCCAAGAGACCCAGTACTTC.

This clone was observed a single time. J is TRBJ2-2 and V is TRBV6-4; D uncertain. CDR3 length: 14 amino acids. With 0 bases removed from V and 1 base from J, the gap between germline ends came to 3 bases. In germline, CDR1 is MRHNA, CDR2 SNTAGT. CDR3 region: CASSDSQNTGELFF. CDR3 in DNA: TGTGCCAGCAGTGACTCACAGAACACCGGGGAGCTGTTTTTT.

As DNA, the CDR3 is TGTGCCAGCAGTACGGGACAGCGGGAGACCCAGTACTTC. As protein: CASSTGQRETQYF. V usage is TRBV6-5 and J usage is TRBJ2-5; TRBD1 matches 7 bases. This CDR3 contains 13 residues. Trimming removed 5 bases from V and 5 bases from J; junction bases left unmatched: 5. In germline, CDR1 is MNHEY, CDR2 SVGAGI.

The gene calls are TRBV5-8 and TRBJ1-4; D is unresolved. The CDR3 spans 12 residues. Germline assignment: CDR1 SGHTS and CDR2 YDEGEE. The germline V and J ends were trimmed by 1 base and 8 bases, with 6 bases remaining between them. The CDR3 spells CASSLFREKLFF. The CDR3 nucleotides read TGTGCCAGCAGCTTGTTTCGGGAAAAACTGTTTTTT.

The V gene is TRBV4-3, the J gene TRBJ1-6; D is perhaps TRBD1 (5 bases). CDR1 is LGHNA and CDR2 is YSLEER in the germline V gene. CDR3 length equals 18 residues. V lost 0 bases to trimming and J lost 10 bases, with 22 bases between them. The CDR3 nucleotides are TGCGCCAGCAGCCAAGAAGGGACCCGGGCAGGGAGGCGATCACCCCTCCACTTT. It codes for CASSQEGTRAGRRSPLHF.

This rearrangement joins TRBV28 to TRBJ1-2; D not resolved. Trimming took off 7 bases at V and 4 bases at J, with 13 bases between the two ends. The length of the CDR3 is 13 residues. CDR1 and CDR2 (germline): MDHEN, SYDVKM. DNA of the CDR3: TGTGCCAGCACCGACGTTGGGCTCTATGGCTACACCTTC. This encodes CASTDVGLYGYTF.

The J gene is TRBJ2-1, the V gene TRBV7-3; a weak D match, TRBD1 (5 bases). The length of the CDR3 is 14 residues. Germline loops: CDR1 SGHTA, CDR2 FQGTGA. The V end was cut by 4 bases, the J end by 3 bases, with 10 bases between. The CDR3 sequence is CASSSDRDYNEQFF. The CDR3 nucleotides are TGTGCCAGCAGCTCCGACAGAGACTACAATGAGCAGTTCTTC.

The genes are TRBV7-8 and TRBJ2-7; no clear D gene. The CDR3 has 14 amino acids. V was cut by 5 bases and J by 0 bases, with 11 bases left in between. Germline assignment: CDR1 SGHVS and CDR2 FQNEAQ. CDR3: CASSQSEYSYEQYF. CDR3 bases: TGTGCCAGCAGCCAGAGCGAGTACTCCTACGAGCAGTACTTC.

The DNA for the CDR3 is TGTGCCAGCAGGCGGCTAGCGGGGGGTGGGGATACGCAGTATTTT. Translating it yields CASRRLAGGGDTQYF. The chain links TRBV6-1 to TRBJ2-3, with TRBD2 identical over 11 bases. The CDR3 spans 15 residues. Looked up from germline, CDR1 is MNHNS and CDR2 is SASEGT. V shed 6 bases and J 6 bases; nucleotides not matched to a gene: 8.

The CDR3 protein is CASSLRTGRLRGTEAFF. The CDR3 DNA sequence: TGTGCCAGCAGCCTAAGGACAGGGAGACTCCGGGGCACTGAAGCTTTCTTT. V and J are TRBV7-2 and TRBJ1-1; 8 bases agree with TRBD1. The CDR3 covers 17 residues. The germline V gene has CDR1 SGHTA and CDR2 FQGNSA. V shed 5 bases, J shed 4 bases, and the junction held 15 bases outside the gene matches.

The chain is built from TRBV7-2 and TRBJ2-3; D may be TRBD2 (5 bases). This CDR3 spans 12 amino acids. Deletions cut 5 bases from V and 6 bases from J, with 9 bases between. Germline V gives CDR1 SGHTA, CDR2 FQGNSA. The CDR3 nucleotides read TGTGCCAGCAGCGGGAGATTGGATACGCAGTATTTT. This encodes CASSGRLDTQYF.